This passage covers 2 T cell receptor beta chains from one sample sequenced in a study of cytomegalovirus exposure and HLA in healthy donors. The PCR made use of 60 Vbeta and 13 Jbeta primers. Sequencing used immunoSEQ multiplex PCR; TCRdb keeps in-frame clones, though not all of them. Among approximately 120,000 clones listed, roughly four fifths were seen once. Sequences were obtained from PBMCs. The receptors originated from a woman in her fifties or sixties in good health and CMV-seropositive.

The chain recombines TRBV6-5 with TRBJ1-6, with no clear D. CDR3 length equals 14 residues. Trimming removed 2 bases from V and 6 bases from J, with 8 bases in between. Germline-derived CDR1 and CDR2 are MNHEY and SVGAGI. The CDR3 reads CASSYGQVNSPLHF. The DNA of the CDR3 is TGTGCCAGCAGTTACGGGCAGGTTAATTCACCCCTCCACTTT.

This clone was seen once. The chain employs TRBV2 and TRBJ2-7; D gene uncertain. Germline assignment: CDR1 SNHLY and CDR2 FYNNEI. This CDR3 has 13 amino acids. Trimming stripped 7 bases from V and 1 base from J, with 11 bases between. The CDR3 DNA reads as TGTGCCAGCAATTGGGCCCCGTCCTACGAGCAGTACTTC. Translation: CASNWAPSYEQYF.